A selection of T cell receptor beta chains follows, all from one sample in a study of CD8+ T cells in alopecia areata. The data were produced by immunoSEQ multiplex PCR, yet TCRdb's version contains in-frame clones alone and is incomplete. The sample carries about 160,000 clones, roughly 60% recorded once. Sequences were derived from CD4+ T cells sorted from blood, sampled at week 24, from a patient treated with tofacitinib. These receptors originate from a human donor with alopecia areata. Both conserved end residues are part of each CDR3. Each record gives: V gene, J gene, clone size, D gene, CDR3 protein, CDR3 DNA. D genes are given only for firm matches. Clone size is shown for a subset of rows, as once, few, many or a class of expanded clone.

v_call: TRBV30
j_call: TRBJ1-1
clone_size: .
d_call: .
cdr3_aa: CAWSSLGGASNTEAFF
cdr3_nt: TGTGCCTGGAGTTCCTTGGGGGGCGCCTCGAACACTGAAGCTTTCTTT

v_call: TRBV27
j_call: TRBJ2-2
clone_size: .
d_call: .
cdr3_aa: CASSHQSGELFF
cdr3_nt: TGTGCCAGCAGTCACCAGTCGGGGGAGCTGTTTTTT

v_call: TRBV5-4
j_call: TRBJ1-2
clone_size: few
d_call: TRBD1
cdr3_aa: CASSSWTGYGYTF
cdr3_nt: TGTGCCAGCAGCTCCTGGACAGGCTATGGCTACACCTTC

v_call: TRBV7-9
j_call: TRBJ1-5
clone_size: .
d_call: .
cdr3_aa: CASSLDGNQPQHF
cdr3_nt: TGTGCCAGCAGCTTAGACGGGAATCAGCCCCAGCATTTT

v_call: TRBV30
j_call: TRBJ2-5
clone_size: .
d_call: .
cdr3_aa: CALSVSQETQYF
cdr3_nt: TGTGCCCTCTCTGTCTCCCAAGAGACCCAGTACTTC

v_call: TRBV7-9
j_call: TRBJ1-2
clone_size: few
d_call: .
cdr3_aa: CASSSPQKENYGYTF
cdr3_nt: TGTGCCAGCAGCTCCCCCCAGAAGGAAAACTATGGCTACACCTTC

v_call: TRBV29-1
j_call: TRBJ2-1
clone_size: .
d_call: TRBD1
cdr3_aa: CSIRDRRWGEQFF
cdr3_nt: TGCAGCATTCGGGACAGGCGATGGGGTGAGCAGTTCTTC

v_call: TRBV5-6
j_call: TRBJ2-3
clone_size: .
d_call: TRBD1
cdr3_aa: CASSLKGQGSTDTQYF
cdr3_nt: TGTGCCAGCAGCTTGAAGGGACAGGGTAGCACAGATACGCAGTATTTT

v_call: TRBV7-3
j_call: TRBJ2-7
clone_size: .
d_call: TRBD2
cdr3_aa: CASSTSGGAYEQYF
cdr3_nt: TGTGCCAGCAGCACTAGCGGGGGGGCCTACGAGCAGTACTTC

v_call: TRBV30
j_call: TRBJ1-1
clone_size: .
d_call: .
cdr3_aa: CAWRASAGEAFF
cdr3_nt: TGTGCCTGGAGGGCAAGCGCGGGTGAAGCTTTCTTT

v_call: TRBV5-1
j_call: TRBJ1-1
clone_size: .
d_call: TRBD1
cdr3_aa: CASSLASGGNTEAFF
cdr3_nt: TGCGCCAGCAGCTTGGCCTCAGGGGGGAACACTGAAGCTTTCTTT

v_call: TRBV6-1
j_call: TRBJ1-6
clone_size: .
d_call: .
cdr3_aa: CASRLGNPGSPLHF
cdr3_nt: TGTGCCAGCAGGCTAGGGAACCCCGGTTCACCCCTCCACTTT

v_call: TRBV7-9
j_call: TRBJ2-2
clone_size: few
d_call: .
cdr3_aa: CASSLGFANTGELFF
cdr3_nt: TGTGCCAGCAGCTTAGGGTTCGCGAACACCGGGGAGCTGTTTTTT

v_call: TRBV27
j_call: TRBJ2-7
clone_size: .
d_call: TRBD2
cdr3_aa: CASGDYSYEQYF
cdr3_nt: TGTGCCAGCGGGGACTACTCCTACGAGCAGTACTTC

v_call: TRBV7-2
j_call: TRBJ2-2
clone_size: .
d_call: .
cdr3_aa: CASSLVPLIVGELFF
cdr3_nt: TGTGCCAGCAGCTTAGTTCCACTGATCGTCGGGGAGCTGTTTTTT

v_call: TRBV9
j_call: TRBJ2-1
clone_size: .
d_call: .
cdr3_aa: CASSSQVYGEQFF
cdr3_nt: TGTGCCAGCAGCTCACAGGTGTATGGGGAGCAGTTCTTC

v_call: TRBV29-1
j_call: TRBJ2-5
clone_size: .
d_call: TRBD1
cdr3_aa: CSIRQGQETQYF
cdr3_nt: TGCAGCATAAGACAGGGACAAGAGACCCAGTACTTC

v_call: TRBV15
j_call: TRBJ2-5
clone_size: few
d_call: .
cdr3_aa: CATRPGPKETQYF
cdr3_nt: TGTGCCACCAGACCAGGGCCAAAAGAGACCCAGTACTTC

v_call: TRBV5-1
j_call: TRBJ2-7
clone_size: few
d_call: .
cdr3_aa: CASSPGTIYEQYF
cdr3_nt: TGCGCCAGCAGCCCCGGGACAATCTACGAGCAGTACTTC

v_call: TRBV28
j_call: TRBJ1-1
clone_size: many
d_call: .
cdr3_aa: CASSLSRRDTEAFF
cdr3_nt: TGTGCCAGCAGTTTATCCCGTCGGGACACTGAAGCTTTCTTT

v_call: TRBV19
j_call: TRBJ1-2
clone_size: .
d_call: .
cdr3_aa: CASRTGSRGYTF
cdr3_nt: TGTGCCAGTCGCACGGGGTCGAGGGGGTACACCTTC

v_call: TRBV9
j_call: TRBJ2-7
clone_size: .
d_call: TRBD1
cdr3_aa: CASSAGQASSYEQYF
cdr3_nt: TGTGCCAGCAGCGCGGGACAGGCTAGCTCCTACGAGCAGTACTTC

v_call: TRBV10-2
j_call: TRBJ1-2
clone_size: .
d_call: .
cdr3_aa: CASSVSNTNYGYTF
cdr3_nt: TGCGCCAGCAGTGTGTCGAATACTAACTATGGCTACACCTTC

v_call: TRBV18
j_call: TRBJ2-7
clone_size: .
d_call: .
cdr3_aa: CASSPMSGGDYEQYF
cdr3_nt: TGTGCCAGCTCACCAATGTCCGGGGGCGACTACGAGCAGTACTTC

v_call: TRBV7-2
j_call: TRBJ2-5
clone_size: .
d_call: .
cdr3_aa: CASSLKQGVKTQYF
cdr3_nt: TGTGCCAGCAGCTTAAAACAGGGCGTAAAGACCCAGTACTTC

v_call: TRBV7-2
j_call: TRBJ1-2
clone_size: few
d_call: TRBD1
cdr3_aa: CASSLGGQGTNYGYTF
cdr3_nt: TGTGCCAGCAGCTTAGGGGGACAGGGGACGAACTATGGCTACACCTTC

v_call: TRBV29-1
j_call: TRBJ1-1
clone_size: .
d_call: .
cdr3_aa: CSVEPTTGRGTEAFF
cdr3_nt: TGCAGCGTAGAGCCAACCACAGGTCGGGGCACTGAAGCTTTCTTT

v_call: TRBV7-9
j_call: TRBJ1-1
clone_size: .
d_call: .
cdr3_aa: CASSLELRDGAEAFF
cdr3_nt: TGTGCCAGCAGCTTAGAACTAAGGGATGGCGCTGAAGCTTTCTTT

v_call: TRBV5-1
j_call: TRBJ2-1
clone_size: .
d_call: .
cdr3_aa: CASWNTYNEQFF
cdr3_nt: TGCGCCAGCTGGAACACCTACAATGAGCAGTTCTTC

v_call: TRBV7-7
j_call: TRBJ2-1
clone_size: .
d_call: .
cdr3_aa: CASSPRRGQYNEQFF
cdr3_nt: TGTGCTAGCAGCCCACGGAGGGGGCAGTACAATGAGCAGTTCTTC

v_call: TRBV2
j_call: TRBJ2-7
clone_size: few
d_call: TRBD1
cdr3_aa: CASRGDSYEQYF
cdr3_nt: TGTGCCAGCAGGGGGGACAGCTACGAGCAGTACTTC

v_call: TRBV7-9
j_call: TRBJ2-1
clone_size: .
d_call: TRBD2
cdr3_aa: CASSSRLAQNEQFF
cdr3_nt: TGTGCCAGCAGCTCCCGACTAGCCCAAAATGAGCAGTTCTTC

v_call: TRBV7-9
j_call: TRBJ1-1
clone_size: .
d_call: TRBD1
cdr3_aa: CASSLGDRVNTEAFF
cdr3_nt: TGTGCCAGCAGCTTAGGGGACAGGGTTAACACTGAAGCTTTCTTT

v_call: TRBV19
j_call: TRBJ2-7
clone_size: few
d_call: TRBD2
cdr3_aa: CASSIDRGDSYEQYF
cdr3_nt: TGTGCCAGTAGTATAGATCGGGGGGATTCCTACGAGCAGTACTTC

v_call: TRBV19
j_call: TRBJ1-1
clone_size: few
d_call: TRBD1
cdr3_aa: CASSTGGEVSEAFF
cdr3_nt: TGTGCCAGTAGTACAGGGGGGGAAGTGTCTGAAGCTTTCTTT

v_call: TRBV30
j_call: TRBJ1-4
clone_size: few
d_call: .
cdr3_aa: CAWSTLKDGEKLFF
cdr3_nt: TGTGCCTGGAGTACCCTGAAAGATGGAGAAAAACTGTTTTTT

v_call: TRBV19
j_call: TRBJ2-3
clone_size: few
d_call: .
cdr3_aa: CASSIGDTQYF
cdr3_nt: TGTGCCAGTAGTATTGGCGATACGCAGTATTTT

v_call: TRBV6-5
j_call: TRBJ2-5
clone_size: .
d_call: TRBD1
cdr3_aa: CASSLDDRGGETQYF
cdr3_nt: TGTGCCAGCAGTCTAGATGACAGGGGTGGCGAGACCCAGTACTTC

v_call: TRBV27
j_call: TRBJ1-1
clone_size: .
d_call: .
cdr3_aa: CASSFGVGNTEAFF
cdr3_nt: TGTGCCAGCAGTTTTGGGGTCGGGAACACTGAAGCTTTCTTT

v_call: TRBV28
j_call: TRBJ1-1
clone_size: .
d_call: .
cdr3_aa: CASSSRVSTEAFF
cdr3_nt: TGTGCCAGCAGTAGCAGGGTGAGCACTGAAGCTTTCTTT

v_call: TRBV29-1
j_call: TRBJ2-7
clone_size: .
d_call: .
cdr3_aa: CSPDQPLYEQYF
cdr3_nt: TGCAGCCCCGACCAACCCTTGTACGAGCAGTACTTC

v_call: TRBV11-2
j_call: TRBJ2-5
clone_size: .
d_call: .
cdr3_aa: CASSLGETQYF
cdr3_nt: TGTGCCAGCAGCTTAGGAGAGACCCAGTACTTC

v_call: TRBV7-2
j_call: TRBJ1-5
clone_size: .
d_call: .
cdr3_aa: CASSVTGMRDQPQHF
cdr3_nt: TGTGCCAGCAGCGTGACAGGTATGCGCGATCAGCCCCAGCATTTT

v_call: TRBV11-2
j_call: TRBJ2-3
clone_size: few
d_call: .
cdr3_aa: CASSLDYNTDTQYF
cdr3_nt: TGTGCCAGCAGCTTAGACTATAACACAGATACGCAGTATTTT

v_call: TRBV30
j_call: TRBJ2-2
clone_size: once
d_call: .
cdr3_aa: CAWSVLYRAVTGELFF
cdr3_nt: TGTGCCTGGAGTGTACTGTATCGGGCAGTTACCGGGGAGCTGTTTTTT

v_call: TRBV25-1
j_call: TRBJ2-6
clone_size: .
d_call: .
cdr3_aa: CASSESGANVLTF
cdr3_nt: TGTGCCAGCAGTGAATCAGGGGCCAACGTCCTGACTTTC

v_call: TRBV29-1
j_call: TRBJ1-1
clone_size: .
d_call: .
cdr3_aa: CSVEWGQGSTEAFF
cdr3_nt: TGCAGCGTTGAATGGGGCCAGGGGTCCACTGAAGCTTTCTTT

v_call: TRBV5-1
j_call: TRBJ2-7
clone_size: few
d_call: TRBD1
cdr3_aa: CASSTKTGVYYEQYF
cdr3_nt: TGCGCCAGCAGCACAAAGACAGGGGTGTACTACGAGCAGTACTTC

v_call: TRBV7-9
j_call: TRBJ1-1
clone_size: .
d_call: .
cdr3_aa: CASSLGQSMNTEAFF
cdr3_nt: TGTGCCAGCAGCTTAGGCCAGTCCATGAACACTGAAGCTTTCTTT

v_call: TRBV29-1
j_call: TRBJ1-2
clone_size: .
d_call: .
cdr3_aa: CSVYKGGYGYTF
cdr3_nt: TGCAGCGTTTACAAAGGGGGCTATGGCTACACCTTC

v_call: TRBV4-1
j_call: TRBJ2-5
clone_size: .
d_call: .
cdr3_aa: CASSQAPGEETQYF
cdr3_nt: TGCGCCAGCAGCCAAGCCCCCGGGGAGGAGACCCAGTACTTC

v_call: TRBV7-6
j_call: TRBJ2-7
clone_size: .
d_call: .
cdr3_aa: CASSLQGYEQYF
cdr3_nt: TGTGCCAGCAGCCTACAGGGTTACGAGCAGTACTTC

v_call: TRBV7-2
j_call: TRBJ1-6
clone_size: .
d_call: .
cdr3_aa: CASSLARAAPLHF
cdr3_nt: TGTGCCAGCAGCTTAGCCAGGGCTGCACCCCTCCACTTT

v_call: TRBV29-1
j_call: TRBJ2-5
clone_size: few
d_call: .
cdr3_aa: CSVDPQQAETQYF
cdr3_nt: TGCAGCGTTGATCCACAACAGGCTGAGACCCAGTACTTC

v_call: TRBV25-1
j_call: TRBJ2-7
clone_size: .
d_call: .
cdr3_aa: CASSRRGNSYEQYF
cdr3_nt: TGTGCCAGCAGTCGGAGGGGGAACTCCTACGAGCAGTACTTC

v_call: TRBV29-1
j_call: TRBJ2-3
clone_size: .
d_call: .
cdr3_aa: CSVKSGPTDTQYF
cdr3_nt: TGCAGCGTGAAGTCGGGACCCACAGATACGCAGTATTTT

v_call: TRBV30
j_call: TRBJ2-1
clone_size: .
d_call: TRBD2
cdr3_aa: CAWTASGRSYNEQFF
cdr3_nt: TGTGCCTGGACCGCTAGCGGGAGGTCCTACAATGAGCAGTTCTTC

v_call: TRBV5-6
j_call: TRBJ2-3
clone_size: few
d_call: .
cdr3_aa: CASSLDARGTQYF
cdr3_nt: TGTGCCAGCAGCTTGGACGCCAGAGGTACGCAGTATTTT

v_call: TRBV4-1
j_call: TRBJ2-1
clone_size: .
d_call: TRBD2
cdr3_aa: CASSQDRTSGGADEQFF
cdr3_nt: TGCGCCAGCAGCCAAGATAGGACTAGCGGGGGGGCGGATGAGCAGTTCTTC

v_call: TRBV4-2
j_call: TRBJ1-2
clone_size: .
d_call: .
cdr3_aa: CASSPQTDYGYTF
cdr3_nt: TGTGCCAGCAGCCCTCAGACAGACTATGGCTACACCTTC